The clone carrying this T cell receptor beta chain was picked up a small number of times. In the original workflow: How many nucleated cells were present was estimated from reference gene primer amplification. Sequencing was performed with immunoSEQ multiplex PCR; in TCRdb, only in-frame clones are kept and a portion is missing. The V and J calls and clone size were taken over from that table, and D and trimming were inferred from the DNA. The sample lists fewer than 95,000 clones; about two thirds were seen once. This entry is derived from a study of blood T cell repertoires in COVID-19. Study at large: Samples of COVID-19 (acute and convalescent) were obtained from the United States, Italy and Spain. In each case, the material was cDNA or gDNA derived from T cells, B-cell-depleted T cells, or PBMCs.

J gave up 7 bases and V 3 bases, and 8 bases lay outside the gene matches. Germline CDR1 is MNHNS and CDR2 is SASEGT. This CDR3 has 15 residues. Specimen: peripheral blood. This receptor was identified in a woman aged 80 or over with acute or convalescent COVID-19. This chain joins TRBV6-1 and TRBJ1-2; 10 nucleotides match TRBD1. The CDR3 loop reads CASSEEGTGAIGYTF. CDR3 nucleotides: TGTGCCAGCAGTGAGGAAGGGACAGGGGCGATTGGCTACACCTTC.